The sample holds a few counts of the clone carrying this T cell receptor (beta chain). The target antigen is unknown. This sample is drawn from a study of cytomegalovirus exposure and HLA in healthy donors. Study results and caveats: As confirmed in vitro, three CMV-associated chains were specific for CMV antigens.

Assay used: immunoSEQ multiplex PCR; TCRdb lists only in-frame clones, some missing. The data contain some 320,000 clones, 87% of them singletons. V lost 8 bases and J lost 0, with 14 bases in between. The germline gives CDR1 MNHEY, CDR2 SMNVEV (reference sequence). The CDR3 totals 15 residues. Donors were drawn from the approximately 110-subject validation cohort, separate from the roughly 670-subject first cohort. The gene calls are TRBV27 and TRBJ1-5; D unresolved. Sequencing was performed on PBMCs. This clonotype originated in a woman between 25 and 40 years old in good health and CMV-seropositive. CDR3 in DNA: TGTGCCAGCCGTCTGGAGGGTTATAGCAATCAGCCCCAGCATTTT. Its translation: CASRLEGYSNQPQHF.